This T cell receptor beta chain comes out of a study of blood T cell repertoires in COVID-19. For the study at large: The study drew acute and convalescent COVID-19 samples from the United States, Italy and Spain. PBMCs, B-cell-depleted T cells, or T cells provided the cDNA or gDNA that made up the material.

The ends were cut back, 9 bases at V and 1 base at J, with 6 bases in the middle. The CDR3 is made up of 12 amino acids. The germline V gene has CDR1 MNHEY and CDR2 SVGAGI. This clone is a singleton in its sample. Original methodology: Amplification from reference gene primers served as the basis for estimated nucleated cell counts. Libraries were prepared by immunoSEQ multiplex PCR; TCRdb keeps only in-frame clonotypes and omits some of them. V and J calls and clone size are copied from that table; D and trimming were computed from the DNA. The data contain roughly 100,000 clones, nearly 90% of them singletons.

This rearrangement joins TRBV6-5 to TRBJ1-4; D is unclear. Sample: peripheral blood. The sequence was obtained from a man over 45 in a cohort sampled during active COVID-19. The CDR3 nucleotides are TGTGCCAGTGGAGAAACTAATGAAAAACTGTTTTTT. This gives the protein CASGETNEKLFF.